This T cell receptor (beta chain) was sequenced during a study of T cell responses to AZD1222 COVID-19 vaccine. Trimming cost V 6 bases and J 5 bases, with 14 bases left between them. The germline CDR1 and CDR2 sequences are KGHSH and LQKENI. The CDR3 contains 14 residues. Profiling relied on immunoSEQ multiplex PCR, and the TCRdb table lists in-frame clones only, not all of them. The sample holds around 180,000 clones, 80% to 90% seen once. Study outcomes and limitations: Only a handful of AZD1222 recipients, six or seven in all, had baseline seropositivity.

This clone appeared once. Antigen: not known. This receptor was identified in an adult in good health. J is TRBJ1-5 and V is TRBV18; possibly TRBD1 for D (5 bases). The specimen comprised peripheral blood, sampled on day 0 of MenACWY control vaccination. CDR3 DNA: TGTGCCAGCTCCGTCTCGGGGCAAGATCAGCCCCAGCATTTT. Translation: CASSVSGQDQPQHF.